One and the same sample provided the 22 T cell receptor beta chains below, sequenced in a study of neurological immune-mediated disorders. TCRdb reprocessed the 5' RACE reads via MiXCR and lists one record per CDR3 protein. The sample lists roughly 76,000 distinct CDR3 sequences, 3.2% occurring once. The sequenced sample consisted of PBMCs. These TCRs come from a woman aged 45-65 years with multiple sclerosis.

This clonotype was recorded at least ten times. The chain combines TRBV4-2 with TRBJ2-3; 14 bases align to TRBD2. Per germline, CDR1 LGHNA and CDR2 YNFKEQ. V trimming: 4 bases; J trimming: 3 bases; junction bases outside the gene matches: 6. This CDR3 region has 17 residues. The CDR3 is CASSLGTSGGGTDTQYF. The CDR3 DNA reads TGTGCCAGCAGCCTCGGGACTAGCGGGGGAGGGACAGATACGCAGTATTTT.

The V and J genes are TRBV20-1 and TRBJ1-4, with 8 bases lining up with TRBD1. Germline CDR1 is DFQATT and CDR2 is SNEGSKA (reference sequence). The trim removed 5 bases at V and 8 bases at J, leaving 7 bases unmatched. The CDR3 runs to 13 residues. The CDR3 DNA follows: TGCAGTGCTCCCGGGACAGGCCAGGAAAAACTGTTTTTT. Amino acids: CSAPGTGQEKLFF.

Ten or more counts support this clonotype. J is TRBJ2-1 and V is TRBV20-1; D is uncertain. V shed 0 bases and J shed 10 bases, with 10 bases lying between them. Germline CDR1 reads DFQATT; CDR2 reads SNEGSKA (reference sequence). CDR3 length: 12 amino acids. CDR3 bases: TGCAGTGCTAGAGATATCACTTACGAGCAGTTCTTC. It codes for CSARDITYEQFF.

This clonotype was recorded many times. The chain links TRBV28 to TRBJ2-1, with D perhaps TRBD2 (5 bases). CDR1 MDHEN and CDR2 SYDVKM come from the germline V gene. CDR3 size: 15 residues. V was trimmed by 6 bases and J by 8 bases, leaving 20 bases between them. CDR3 in amino acids: CASRYTGNLFDEQFF. The CDR3, as DNA: TGTGCCAGCAGGTACACCGGGAATCTTTTTGATGAGCAGTTCTTC.

This clonotype was seen more than once but under ten times. V is TRBV20-1 and J is TRBJ2-1; D tentatively fits TRBD1 or TRBD2 (5 bases each). CDR3 length: 14 residues. CDR1 and CDR2 from the germline V gene are DFQATT and SNEGSKA (reference sequence). V lost 2 bases, J lost 2 bases, and 10 bases lay in between. The CDR3 here is CSARPGGTYNEQFF. DNA of the CDR3: TGCAGTGCTAGACCTGGGGGTACCTACAATGAGCAGTTCTTC.

The table lists this clonotype with many counts. The DNA of the CDR3 is TGCGCCAGCAGCTCTTACGAGGTTGGGGGTAACTATGGCTACACCTTC. Translated: CASSSYEVGGNYGYTF. The chain employs TRBV5-1 and TRBJ1-2, with D tentatively TRBD1 (5 bases). The CDR3 runs to 16 residues. V was clipped by 3 bases and J by 1 base, with 16 bases between them. Germline V lookup: CDR1 SGHRS, CDR2 YFSETQ.

This clonotype was recorded at least ten times. The chain combines TRBV20-1 with TRBJ1-4; D uncertain. Germline V gives CDR1 DFQATT, CDR2 SNEGSKA (reference sequence). Trimming cost V 1 base and J 4 bases, with 10 bases left between them. This CDR3 has 14 amino acids. The CDR3 sequence: CSARGAVLNEKLFF. The CDR3 nucleotides are TGCAGTGCTAGAGGGGCAGTACTTAATGAAAAACTGTTTTTT.

On this clonotype: A single base separates this from a much larger clone, so it may be a read error. The conserved final phenylalanine or tryptophan is absent from the CDR3, which likely points to a read error. The J gene is TRBJ2-1, the V gene TRBV5-1; no firm D call. Germline loops: CDR1 SGHRS, CDR2 YFSETQ. The CDR3 is made up of 14 amino acids. V was shortened by 4 bases and J by 7 bases, with 15 bases between the two germline ends. The CDR3 coding sequence is TGCGCCAGCAGCGAAACGCCGGTTAGGAATGAGCAGTTCTGC. Amino acids: CASSETPVRNEQFC.

This clonotype was detected many times. The J gene is TRBJ2-3, the V gene TRBV5-1, with no clear D. V lost 1 base to trimming and J lost 5 bases, with 11 bases between them. The CDR3 has 14 residues. Germline CDR1 reads SGHRS; CDR2 reads YFSETQ. In DNA, the CDR3 is TGCGCCAGCAGCTTGTATCAGCAAGGAGATACGCAGTATTTT. This sequence encodes CASSLYQQGDTQYF.

This clonotype was detected many times. The chain has TRBV5-1 and TRBJ2-5; TRBD2 agrees at 9 bases. V lost 0 bases and J lost 0; bases outside the gene matches: 9. There are 18 residues in the CDR3. In germline, CDR1 is SGHRS, CDR2 YFSETQ. CDR3 amino acids: CASSLGLADPGYQETQYF. The CDR3 bases are TGCGCCAGCAGCTTGGGACTAGCGGACCCAGGGTACCAAGAGACCCAGTACTTC.

This clonotype was found many times. The chain links TRBV6-2 or TRBV6-3 to TRBJ1-5; D is unresolved. The CDR3 contains 13 residues. The germline gives CDR1 MNHEY, CDR2 SVGEGT. The V gene lost 7 bases and the J gene lost 5 bases, with 12 bases spanning the gap. As DNA, the CDR3 is TGTGCCAGCACCCGCCGGGTAGATCAGCCCCAGCATTTT. It is translated as CASTRRVDQPQHF.

This chain connects TRBV21-1 to TRBJ2-7; the DNA was not used to check the table's D call, TRBD1. TRBV21-1 is given as a pseudogene. CDR3 length: 13 amino acids. CDR3 nucleotides: TGTGCCAGCAGACAGGGGAGAGGCTACGAGCAGTACGTC. It specifies CASRQGRGYEQYV.

This clonotype was detected ten times or more. The chain is built from TRBV5-1 and TRBJ2-7; D perhaps matches TRBD1 (5 bases). This CDR3 spans 14 amino acids. Trimming took 0 bases from V and 5 from J, leaving 12 bases between them. Germline values: CDR1 SGHRS, CDR2 YFSETQ. In DNA, the CDR3 is TGCGCCAGCAGCTTGGCCCAAGGGGTCCACGAGCAGTACTTC. Its translation: CASSLAQGVHEQYF.

This clonotype has at least ten counts. The rearrangement joins TRBV6-6 to TRBJ1-2, with 12 bases fitting TRBD1. V lost 0 bases to trimming and J lost 7 bases; unmatched junction nucleotides: 3. CDR1 and CDR2 (germline): MNHNY, SVGAGI (reference sequence). This CDR3 comprises 15 residues. The CDR3 DNA follows: TGTGCCAGCAGTTACTCGGGACAGGGGGCGCCTGGCTACACCTTC. Its translation is CASSYSGQGAPGYTF.

This clonotype was seen many times. The chain uses TRBV7-2 and TRBJ2-7, with D tentatively TRBD1 (7 bases). V was clipped by 5 bases and J by 4 bases, with 18 bases between them. CDR3 length: 15 amino acids. Looked up from germline, CDR1 is SGHTA and CDR2 is FQGNSA. The CDR3 loop reads CASSPRQGGPYEQYF. CDR3 nucleotides: TGTGCCAGCAGCCCACGGCAGGGGGGTCCTTACGAGCAGTACTTC.

Ten or more counts support this clonotype. The chain is built from TRBV5-1 and TRBJ1-6, with TRBD1 as a possible D gene (5 bases). V dropped 5 bases and J dropped 4 bases, with 16 bases sitting between them. The CDR3 is 16 amino acids. Germline V gene data show CDR1 as SGHRS and CDR2 as YFSETQ. CDR3 protein: CASSSGREGYNSPLHF. The CDR3, as DNA: TGCGCCAGCAGTTCGGGCAGGGAGGGTTATAATTCACCCCTCCACTTT.

This clonotype has at least ten counts. The rearrangement links TRBV7-2 to TRBJ2-7; TRBD1 aligns across 8 bases. CDR3 size: 20 residues. CDR1 is SGHTA and CDR2 is FQGNSA in the germline V gene. V lost 1 base, J lost 4 bases, and 21 bases stayed unmatched. The CDR3 sequence: CASSLEKYHLSGQDNYEQYF. CDR3 nucleotides: TGTGCCAGCAGCTTAGAAAAATACCACCTTTCGGGACAGGATAATTACGAGCAGTACTTC. Based on the CDR3 plus reference TRBV7-2 and TRBJ2-7, the full variable domain is GAGVSQSPSNKVTEKGKDVELRCDPISGHTALYWYRQSLGQGLEFLIYFQGNSAPDKSGLPSDRFSAERTGGSVSTLTIQRTQQEDSAVYLCASSLEKYHLSGQDNYEQYFGPGTRLTVT.

This clonotype showed up many times. The genes are TRBV20-1 and TRBJ2-5; tentatively, D is TRBD2 (7 bases). V lost 0 bases to trimming and J lost 4 bases, with 15 bases between them. Germline lookup yields CDR1 DFQATT and CDR2 SNEGSKA (reference sequence). The CDR3 is made up of 15 amino acids. The CDR3 reads CSARDGGRGGETQYF. The CDR3 coding sequence is TGCAGTGCTAGAGACGGCGGGAGAGGGGGAGAGACCCAGTACTTC.

Ten or more counts support this clonotype. The chain couples TRBV7-8 to TRBJ2-1, with 11 bases matching TRBD2. Unmatched junction bases numbered 7, after V lost 7 bases and J lost 5 bases. The CDR3 is made up of 15 amino acids. Germline V lookup: CDR1 SGHVS, CDR2 FQNEAQ. CDR3 DNA: TGTGCCAGCATCCTTAGCGGGGGGGCCCACAATGAGCAGTTCTTC. Protein product: CASILSGGAHNEQFF.

This chain connects TRBV28 to TRBJ1-2; the D is unclear. The CDR3 extends over 13 amino acids. The ends were cut back, 6 bases at V and 2 bases at J, with 10 bases in the middle. Germline V gene lookup returns CDR1 MDHEN and CDR2 SYDVKM. For the CDR3, the DNA is TGTGCCAGCAGACTGAAGTCCAACTATGGCTACACCTTC. It translates to CASRLKSNYGYTF.

Ten or more counts support this clonotype. V usage is TRBV12-3 or TRBV12-4 and J usage is TRBJ1-2; D is undetermined. This CDR3 region has 12 residues. V was shortened by 5 bases and J by 0 bases, with 4 bases between the two germline ends. CDR3 region: CASSGPNYGYTF. CDR3 in DNA: TGTGCCAGCAGTGGACCTAACTATGGCTACACCTTC.

This clonotype was seen many times. The V call is TRBV20-1, the J call TRBJ2-1; D perhaps matches TRBD1 (5 bases). Trimming shortened V by 3 bases and J by 8 bases, and 11 bases separated the two germline ends. Germline V gene lookup returns CDR1 DFQATT and CDR2 SNEGSKA (reference sequence). The CDR3 length is 12 residues. The CDR3 is CSASGRAYEQFF. CDR3 sequence (DNA): TGCAGTGCTAGCGGCAGGGCCTATGAGCAGTTCTTC.